This T cell receptor beta chain is drawn from a study of blood T cell repertoires in COVID-19. Study-level information: There were acute and convalescent COVID-19 samples, and they came from the United States, Italy and Spain. Sources were T cells, B-cell-depleted T cells, or PBMCs; the material itself was cDNA or gDNA.

V gave up 3 bases and J gave up 4 bases; unmatched junction bases: 12. The CDR3 loop spans 16 amino acids. Per germline, CDR1 GTSNPN and CDR2 SVGIG (reference sequence). This clone was seen just once. Original analysis: Counts of nucleated cells, estimated from reference gene primer amplification, were obtained. Measured with immunoSEQ multiplex PCR; TCRdb has only the in-frame clones, and not every one. Clone size and the V and J calls come from that table; the DNA yielded D and trimming. The sample shows more than 110,000 clones, around 84% of them seen only once. V is TRBV30 and J is TRBJ2-5, with 9 positions matching TRBD1. This TCR came from a human donor in a cohort sampled during active COVID-19. Material for sequencing was peripheral blood. In DNA form, the CDR3 reads TGTGCCTGGAGCCAGACAGGGGGTTTACTTAGAGAGACCCAGTACTTC. This sequence encodes CAWSQTGGLLRETQYF.